The sample holds a few counts of the clone carrying this TCR beta chain. Its antigen is currently unknown. The data originate from a study of CD8+ T cells in alopecia areata. Study observations and caveats: Among the cells sequenced in scalp samples are also the resident alphabeta T cells of normal skin. Given one nonresponder, whether baseline CD8+ expansion relates to response remains uncertain.

Extracted RNA was reverse transcribed into cDNA, the sequencing template. Assay used: immunoSEQ multiplex PCR; TCRdb lists only in-frame clones, some missing. The sample contains tens of thousands of clones, 46% of which appear only once. This CDR3 is built from 12 residues. The V and J ends lost 5 bases and 5 bases, in that order; junction bases with no gene match: 2. The germline V gene has CDR1 SGHAT and CDR2 FQNNGV. The treatment here: oral pan-JAK inhibitor, 5-10 mg twice daily. Source: CD8+ T cells sorted from blood, taken at approximately week 39, from a patient treated with tofacitinib. The chain combines TRBV11-2 with TRBJ2-7; TRBD1 agrees at 8 bases. The sequence was obtained from a human donor with alopecia areata. The CDR3 nucleotides are TGTGCCAGCAGCCCGACAGGGGACGAGCAGTACTTC. This sequence encodes CASSPTGDEQYF.